The subject of this entry is one TCR beta chain. It lacks a known antigen. Base qualities are not provided; no much larger clone lies one nucleotide away. The sample belongs to a study of shared clonotypes between healthy human individuals (dated by TCRdb to 2020 to 2021). For the study in its entirety: The cohort comprised a couple of women and a few men aged 18 to 49 years. For each donor, three plates each were used for CD4 naive and CD4 memory, two plates were used for CD8 naive, and one plate was used for CD8 memory. To estimate repertoire size and how much clonotype sharing occurs between individuals, the study deeply sequenced the blood TCR repertoires of several healthy adults. To increase sequencing depth and limit assay-specific biases, different laboratories used diverse techniques to prepare libraries and sequence TCR repertoires. Between about 0.85 and 10 billion PBMCs per donor were obtained by leukapheresis. Results the study describes overall, beyond this receptor: Pairwise subsampling led to the expectation that sequencing depth would affect the degree of clonotype sharing among donors. Sampling was restricted to blood, and TCR repertoires in tissue are likely to differ from TCR repertoires in blood. Incomplete sequencing was indicated by rarefaction of sorted-subset datasets, despite the large sequencing depth. Across several donors, about 5% of naive CD4, roughly 3.3% of naive CD8, roughly 2.3% of memory CD4, and around 0.4% of memory CD8 clonotypes were shared. Clonotypes shared by all four sorted-subset donors showed higher generation probabilities than non-shared clonotypes. Larger estimated clonotype richness was generally found for naive subsets than for memory subsets. The small number of donors limited the genetic and exposure-history diversity represented.

CD8 naive samples consisted of CD45RO-negative cells that were positively selected for CCR7, yielding a CD45RA+CCR7+ population without TemRA cells. Donors were healthy HIV-negative adults with no recently reported acute infections or vaccinations. Every donor was a Caucasian adult living in Nashville, Tennessee, USA. Blood was collected by leukapheresis, and PBMCs were isolated by Ficoll-Histopaque density gradient centrifugation and then cryopreserved in liquid nitrogen vapor phase. Purity and quantity of every magnetically sorted T cell population were checked by analytical flow cytometry. Genomic DNA was isolated from each sorted fraction and quantified by UV absorbance on a Nanodrop 2000c. Deletion took 4 bases off V and 0 bases off J, with a span of 10 bases between the germline ends. The germline V gene (reference sequence) supplies CDR1 MNHNY and CDR2 SVGAGI. Reading from cysteine to phenylalanine, the CDR3 counts 14 amino acids. The kept DNA is CDR3 alone, 42 bases in frame from the first base.

Using the deep immunoSEQ assay, multiplex PCR amplified TCR CDR3 regions from genomic DNA. For each cell subset, the extracted genomic DNA was distributed evenly across all wells of several immunoSEQ 96-well plates, and each plate served as one replicate. For sorted subsets, roughly 200 ng of genomic DNA, equivalent to around 31,000 T cell genomes, went into each replicate PCR. Purified libraries were measured with a Qubit 3.0 fluorometer, size-checked on a Bioanalyzer 2100, and measured again with the KAPA Library Quantification kit. Each immunoSEQ 96-well plate was sequenced on its own single-read 150-cycle Illumina NextSeq 550 flow cell. The study's processing was this. Because the immunoSEQ output included only junctional sequences and no quality scores, the filtering could not be the same as the filtering used for full-length reads. To assign V/J genes and CDR3, sequences were annotated against IMGT germline references using PyIR, a Python wrapper for IgBLAST v1.9. Reads were removed for weak V/J assignments (E-value above 1e-6), missing CDR3, stop codons, out-of-frame junctions, or ambiguous translated residues. V3J clonotypes were defined as sequences sharing the same inferred V gene, J gene, and CDR3 amino acid sequence. Percentage overlap between repertoires was calculated by dividing the number of shared unique clonotypes by the size of the smaller repertoire. Repertoire richness was assessed with RTK rarefaction, the Chao1 estimator, and Recon v2.1 estimates of unobserved clonotypes. OLGA was used to compute generation probabilities for all TCRbeta clonotypes that the gDNA method yielded from a few donors. TCRdb limited this immuneACCESS table to in-frame rearrangements with V and J called. A share of clones is missing; checked studies link under half to unresolved V genes, and the rest is unexplained. The D gene and trimming were derived from the DNA, and the V and J assignments and clone size from that table. This sample is represented by hundreds of thousands of clones; 92% of them were singletons. The ten largest make up more than 20% of the sample.

This sequence was found in a man aged 30 to 39 in good health. Sequencing was carried out using naive CD8+ T cells sorted from blood. In the paper's terms, the cell subset or site label means: CD45RA+CCR7+. The chain was built from TRBV6-6 and TRBJ2-7; the D gene is possibly TRBD2, with 6 bases matching. The DNA reads as follows: TGTGCCAGCAGTTCCGGGGGTATCTCCTACGAGCAGTACTTC. Translated, it gives CASSSGGISYEQYF.